A single sample is the source of the 27 T cell receptor beta chains below, sequenced in a study of shared clonotypes between healthy human individuals. Only in-frame clones appear in the TCRdb table, and some are missing; sequencing was by immunoSEQ multiplex PCR. Among some 2,000,000 clones listed, 90% to 96% were seen once. The sequenced material came from naive CD4+ T cells sorted from blood. Subset defined: CD45RA+ positively selected. These receptors were collected from a man aged 18-30 years in good health.

The chain employs TRBV10-3 and TRBJ1-4, with D maybe TRBD1 (6 bases). The germline V and J ends were trimmed by 10 bases and 3 bases, with 12 bases remaining between them. This CDR3 is built from 13 residues. In germline, CDR1 is ENHRY, CDR2 SYGVKD. In DNA, the CDR3 is TGTGCCACCGTTGGGGGGCCTAATGAAAAACTGTTTTTT. Protein sequence: CATVGGPNEKLFF.

Concerning this clone itself: Within the sample, other DNA sequences also encode this same CDR3. V usage is TRBV5-1 and J usage is TRBJ1-3, with D maybe TRBD1 (5 bases). Trimming stripped 4 bases from V and 0 bases from J, with 5 bases between. CDR3 length equals 13 residues. Germline V lookup: CDR1 SGHRS, CDR2 YFSETQ. The chain's CDR3 is CASSTGSGNTIYF. The CDR3 nucleotides read TGCGCCAGCAGCACAGGCTCTGGAAACACCATATATTTT.

The chain recombines TRBV14 with TRBJ2-4; no firm D call. V lost 5 bases, J lost 0 bases, and 2 bases lay in between. In germline, CDR1 is SGHDN, CDR2 FVKESK. The CDR3 contains 12 residues. The DNA of the CDR3 is TGTGCCAGCAGCTTAGCCAAAAACATTCAGTACTTC. Its translation: CASSLAKNIQYF.

The rearrangement uses TRBV9 and TRBJ1-1; D may be TRBD1 (5 bases). The CDR3 runs to 14 residues. In germline, CDR1 is SGDLS, CDR2 YYNGEE. The germline V and J ends were trimmed by 2 bases and 6 bases, with 14 bases remaining between them. As DNA, the CDR3 is TGTGCCAGCAGCGTCCAGCAGGTGGGGGCTGAAGCTTTCTTT. Translation: CASSVQQVGAEAFF.

This clone was picked up one time. The V gene is TRBV30, the J gene TRBJ1-2; 8 nucleotides align to TRBD1. This CDR3 spans 15 amino acids. CDR1 is GTSNPN, CDR2 SVGIG, per germline (reference sequence). The ends lost 1 base at V and 7 bases at J; junction bases unmatched: 11. CDR3 in amino acids: CAWSEQGGRSGGYTF. Written as DNA, the CDR3 is TGTGCCTGGAGTGAACAGGGGGGGAGATCGGGTGGCTACACCTTC.

V gene TRBV6-6 combines with J gene TRBJ2-5; D is unresolved. Germline-derived CDR1 and CDR2 are MNHNY and SVGAGI (reference sequence). V was shortened by 11 bases and J by 1 base, with 14 bases between the two germline ends. The CDR3 covers 13 residues. The CDR3 coding sequence is TGTGCCTCCCAGAGCCGGACCCAAGAGACCCAGTACTTC. The encoded protein is CASQSRTQETQYF.

Remarks on this clone: Distinct nucleotide sequences in the sample also encode this CDR3. The chain joins TRBV18 to TRBJ2-7; D is possibly TRBD2 (6 bases). The CDR3 has 13 amino acids. Germline V gene lookup returns CDR1 KGHSH and CDR2 LQKENI. Trimming cost V 3 bases and J 7 bases, with 13 bases left between them. In DNA form, the CDR3 reads TGTGCCAGCTCACCTCAGGGTGGGGGGGAGCAGTACTTC. Its protein is CASSPQGGGEQYF.

The J gene is TRBJ2-3, the V gene TRBV18; perhaps TRBD1 as D (6 bases). This CDR3 contains 15 residues. Germline-derived CDR1 and CDR2 are KGHSH and LQKENI. Trimming shortened V by 1 base and J by 5 bases, and 13 bases separated the two germline ends. CDR3 loop: CASSPQNPQGDTQYF. The CDR3 DNA follows: TGTGCCAGCTCACCACAGAACCCACAGGGAGATACGCAGTATTTT. Drawing the rest from reference TRBV18 and TRBJ2-3, the complete variable domain is NAGVMQNPRHLVRRRGQEARLRCSPMKGHSHVYWYRQLPEEGLKFMVYLQKENIIDESGMPKERFSAEFPKEGPSILRIQQVVRGDSAAYFCASSPQNPQGDTQYFGPGTRLTVL.

This clone was seen only a few times. The same CDR3 arises from other DNA sequences in this sample as well. The chain has TRBV2 and TRBJ1-4, with no clear D. Trimming took off 2 bases at V and 8 bases at J, with 3 bases between the two ends. Germline V gene sequence: CDR1 SNHLY, CDR2 FYNNEI. The length of the CDR3 is 11 residues. The CDR3 here is CASSEREKLFF. In nucleotides, the CDR3 is TGTGCCAGCAGTGAACGGGAAAAACTGTTTTTT.

V gene TRBV5-1 combines with J gene TRBJ2-5; D remains unclear. Judging by the DNA end, TRBJ2-7 fits better; the J call may be wrong. In germline, CDR1 is SGHRS, CDR2 YFSETQ. The CDR3 loop spans 13 amino acids. Here the CDR3 reads CASSLDNSSEQYF. The CDR3 region has the DNA TGCGCCAGCAGCTTGGACAACTCTTCCGAGCAGTACTTC.

The chain links TRBV11-3 to TRBJ2-4; either TRBD1 or TRBD2 may fit D (5 bases each). V was clipped by 2 bases and J by 4 bases, with 9 bases between them. The CDR3 runs to 14 residues. Germline assignment: CDR1 SGHNT and CDR2 YENEEA. CDR3 protein: CASSLSGGKNIQYF. The CDR3 coding sequence is TGTGCCAGCAGCTTAAGTGGGGGTAAAAACATTCAGTACTTC.

The chain carries TRBV2 and TRBJ1-5; 7 bases line up with TRBD1. CDR1 is SNHLY and CDR2 is FYNNEI in the germline V gene. Trimming at V came to 8 bases and at J to 5 bases, leaving 6 bases not matched to a gene. The CDR3 loop spans 13 amino acids. CDR3 DNA: TGTGCCAGCGGGGCAGGGGGGGATCAGCCCCAGCATTTT. As protein: CASGAGGDQPQHF. The variable domain in full, completed from reference TRBV2 and TRBJ1-5, reads EPEVTQTPSHQVTQMGQEVILRCVPISNHLYFYWYRQILGQKVEFLVSFYNNEISEKSEIFDDQFSVERPDGSNFTLKIRSTKLEDSAMYFCASGAGGDQPQHFGDGTRLSIL.

This sequence joins TRBV6-5 and TRBJ2-7, with TRBD2 as a possible D gene (6 bases). The CDR3 contains 15 residues. Trimming took off 4 bases at V and 4 bases at J, with 17 bases between the two ends. Germline CDR1 and CDR2: MNHEY and SVGAGI. DNA of the CDR3: TGTGCCAGCAGTTCAAGGACCGTAGGAGGGTACGAGCAGTACTTC. Translating gives CASSSRTVGGYEQYF.

The chain couples TRBV6-1 to TRBJ1-1; the D gene is possibly TRBD1 (5 bases). The CDR3 length is 13 residues. Per germline, CDR1 MNHNS and CDR2 SASEGT. V lost 8 bases and J 0 bases, leaving 10 bases between the germline ends. CDR3 DNA: TGTGCCAGCGCTTCGACAGTGAACACTGAAGCTTTCTTT. It translates to CASASTVNTEAFF.

This chain uses TRBV18 with TRBJ2-3; D is ambiguous. The CDR3 spans 13 residues. The germline V and J ends were trimmed by 4 bases and 4 bases, with 9 bases remaining between them. CDR1 and CDR2 (germline): KGHSH, LQKENI. The CDR3 protein is CASSRRTPDTQYF. In DNA, the CDR3 is TGTGCCAGCTCACGCCGCACCCCAGATACGCAGTATTTT.

This clone was observed a single time. Other nucleotide sequences in the sample specify the same CDR3. The chain has TRBV5-1 and TRBJ1-2; D remains unclear. The CDR3 extends over 14 amino acids. Between the trimmed V and J ends, which lost 1 base and 6 bases, there was a span of 13 bases. In germline, CDR1 is SGHRS, CDR2 YFSETQ. CDR3 sequence (DNA): TGCGCCAGCAGCTTGAGTACGGGCGAGGATGGCTACACCTTC. It is translated as CASSLSTGEDGYTF. Looking up the rest from reference TRBV5-1 and TRBJ1-2 gives the full variable domain: KAGVTQTPRYLIKTRGQQVTLSCSPISGHRSVSWYQQTPGQGLQFLFEYFSETQRNKGNFPGRFSGRQFSNSRSEMNVSTLELGDSALYLCASSLSTGEDGYTFGSGTRLTVV.

The gene calls are TRBV10-2 and TRBJ1-4, with 7 bases aligning to TRBD1. Germline CDR1 reads WSHSY; CDR2 reads SAAADI. The CDR3 runs 16 residues. V shed 3 bases, J shed 0 bases, and the junction held 4 bases outside the gene matches. The CDR3 nucleotides read TGCGCCAGCAGTGATTCCAGGGGGACAACTAATGAAAAACTGTTTTTT. It specifies CASSDSRGTTNEKLFF.

The chain uses TRBV15 and TRBJ1-6; TRBD1 might be the D (6 bases). Looked up from germline, CDR1 is LNHNV and CDR2 is YYDKDF (reference sequence). The CDR3 length is 16 residues. The V end lost 1 base, the J end lost 8 bases, and 15 bases lay between the germline ends. The CDR3 nucleotides read TGTGCCACCAGCAGAGGCAGGCAGGGGCACTATTCACCCCTCCACTTT. Its protein is CATSRGRQGHYSPLHF.

The chain joins TRBV4-1 to TRBJ1-1; D unresolved. CDR1 and CDR2 from the germline V gene are MGHRA and YSYEKL. There are 15 residues in the CDR3. The ends were cut back, 0 bases at V and 5 bases at J, with 13 bases in the middle. The CDR3 DNA sequence: TGCGCCAGCAGCCAAGAAGGCACCCTACGGACTGAAGCTTTCTTT. It specifies CASSQEGTLRTEAFF.

This chain uses TRBV4-1 with TRBJ2-7; 7 nucleotides line up with TRBD2. The CDR3 is made up of 15 amino acids. V was pared by 4 bases and J by 5 bases, with 11 bases of the junction left unmatched. Germline loops: CDR1 MGHRA, CDR2 YSYEKL. CDR3: CASSPTWAGRDEQYF. CDR3 coding DNA: TGCGCCAGCAGCCCGACGTGGGCAGGGAGGGACGAGCAGTACTTC.

J is TRBJ2-7 and V is TRBV19; maybe TRBD2 (6 bases). Germline V gives CDR1 LNHDA, CDR2 SQIVND (reference sequence). Trimming pared 4 bases from V and 7 bases from J, leaving 17 bases between. The CDR3 covers 14 residues. The CDR3 DNA reads as TGTGCCAGTAGTACGGGACTGGGGAGGATAGAGCAGTACTTC. As protein: CASSTGLGRIEQYF.

The chain combines TRBV18 with TRBJ1-6, with 7 bases lining up with TRBD1. J lost 10 bases, V lost 3 bases, and 6 bases had no gene match. This CDR3 has 14 residues. Germline assignment: CDR1 KGHSH and CDR2 LQKENI. The CDR3 DNA reads TGTGCCAGCTCACCCGACAGGGCCGACTCACCCCTCCACTTT. It translates to CASSPDRADSPLHF.

The V gene is TRBV7-2, the J gene TRBJ1-6; tentative D call: TRBD1 (6 bases). V lost 1 base and J 17 bases, leaving 21 bases between the germline ends. This CDR3 has 15 residues. Germline CDR1 is SGHTA and CDR2 is FQGNSA. Here the CDR3 reads CASSLDLGNREKVHF. DNA of the CDR3: TGTGCCAGCAGCTTAGACCTAGGTAACAGGGAAAAAGTCCACTTT.

The chain joins TRBV5-1 to TRBJ2-7, with TRBD2 matching over 8 bases. The CDR3 loop spans 15 amino acids. The germline gives CDR1 SGHRS, CDR2 YFSETQ. V trimming: 4 bases; J trimming: 2 bases; junction bases outside the gene matches: 8. The DNA for the CDR3 is TGCGCCAGCAGCCCCAGAGCGGGAGCCCCCTACGAGCAGTACTTC. Its translation: CASSPRAGAPYEQYF.

The chain employs TRBV12-5 and TRBJ2-4, with D tentatively TRBD1 or TRBD2 (5 bases each). The CDR3 length is 14 residues. Germline V lookup: CDR1 LGHNT, CDR2 FRNRAP. The V end lost 7 bases, the J end lost 6 bases, and 16 bases lay between the germline ends. The DNA of the CDR3 is TGTGCTAGTGCCCTTGGGGCGGGTCGAAACATTCAGTACTTC. This sequence encodes CASALGAGRNIQYF. The variable domain in full, completed from reference TRBV12-5 and TRBJ2-4, reads DARVTQTPRHKVTEMGQEVTMRCQPILGHNTVFWYRQTMMQGLELLAYFRNRAPLDDSGMPKDRFSAEMPDATLATLKIQPSEPRDSAVYFCASALGAGRNIQYFGAGTRLSVL.

As regards this clone: The same CDR3 is also encoded by other DNA sequences in this sample. The rearrangement uses TRBV7-3 and TRBJ1-6; D remains unclear. The V and J ends lost 4 bases and 6 bases respectively, with 7 bases between them. The germline gives CDR1 SGHTA, CDR2 FQGTGA. The CDR3 contains 13 residues. The CDR3 is CASSSSSNSPLHF. As DNA, the CDR3 is TGTGCCAGCAGCTCTTCGAGTAATTCACCCCTCCACTTT. Based on the CDR3 plus reference TRBV7-3 and TRBJ1-6, the full variable domain is GAGVSQTPSNKVTEKGKYVELRCDPISGHTALYWYRQSLGQGPEFLIYFQGTGAADDSGLPNDRFFAVRPEGSVSTLKIQRTERGDSAVYLCASSSSSNSPLHFGNGTRLTVT.

The gene calls are TRBV6-1 and TRBJ2-5; D may match TRBD1 or TRBD2 (5 bases each). Looked up from germline, CDR1 is MNHNS and CDR2 is SASEGT. This CDR3 spans 16 amino acids. V lost 3 bases and J lost 0, with 14 bases in between. CDR3 nucleotides: TGTGCCAGCAGTGACTTGGGGGAGTATTACCAAGAGACCCAGTACTTC. This translates into CASSDLGEYYQETQYF.